These T cell receptor beta chains were read from a single sample in a study of T cells in Graves' hyperthyroidism and ophthalmopathy. TCRdb itself ran the multiplex PCR reads through MiXCR, one entry per CDR3 protein. The sample lists about 570,000 distinct CDR3 sequences, 14% occurring once. Sequenced material: blood. These TCRs come from a woman aged 40 to 49 with Graves' hyperthyroidism. CDR3s leave out the opening cysteine and the closing phenylalanine or tryptophan. Some rows mark clone size as missing; the rest say once, few, many or name a class of expanded clone.

clone_size j_call v_call cdr3_aa
few TRBJ2-3 TRBV28 ASSLTPVLAGSTDTQC
many TRBJ2-2 TRBV5-1 ASSPFAGGELF
many TRBJ2-5 TRBV3-1 ASSHSNQETQY
- TRBJ2-2 TRBV11-2 ASSLFGSETGELF
many TRBJ2-3 TRBV7-2 ASSPRVAGITDTQY
many TRBJ2-7 TRBV3-1 ASSFSPGQATYEQY
many TRBJ2-1 TRBV5-5 ASSFQAYNEQF
few TRBJ2-2 TRBV2 ASSEVFTSGRVSGELF
- TRBJ2-1 TRBV29-1 SVEDRLAGNEQF
few TRBJ2-2 TRBV27 ASSPSGRVDTGELF
many TRBJ2-3 TRBV20-1 SATPGHPGSTDTQY
many TRBJ1-1 TRBV6-1 ASTLRQSNTEAF
- TRBJ2-1 TRBV29-1 SVSGSGKTYNEQF
many TRBJ2-1 TRBV2 ASRATSGGPNNEQF
many TRBJ2-3 TRBV10-1 ASSPEKPADTQY
many TRBJ1-3 TRBV6-1 ASSESLSGNTIY
many TRBJ2-7 TRBV9 ASSPARGAREQY
many TRBJ2-1 TRBV5-5 ASSDVPGQSSNEQF
many TRBJ2-2 TRBV5-5 ASSLDGEENTGELF
many TRBJ1-5 TRBV5-1 ASSESGVSNQPQH
- TRBJ2-7 TRBV27 ASSFDAAGRVGEQY
few TRBJ2-1 TRBV19 ASSIGLQRYSYNEQF
few TRBJ2-7 TRBV29-1 SASRGADEQY
few TRBJ1-1 TRBV6-2/TRBV6-3 ASRSDSHTEAF
few TRBJ1-1 TRBV20-1 SARAGSKNTEAF
many TRBJ2-1 TRBV4-1 ASSQVGVGADEQF
many TRBJ2-4 TRBV18 ASSPRVNRDNIQY